The 10 T cell receptor beta chains in this list originate from one sample, sequenced in a study of high-grade serous ovarian cancer treatment subgroups. Tumor samples were obtained before definitive surgery or chemotherapy. The data were produced by immunoSEQ multiplex PCR, yet TCRdb's version contains in-frame clones alone and is incomplete. The repertoire has around 6,800 clones, about 81% of them found once; the top ten carry less than 11%. Sequences were obtained from tumor tissue. Receptors were obtained from a human donor with high-grade serous ovarian cancer.

This chain connects TRBV4-3 to TRBJ2-1; 8 bases align to TRBD2. J lost 8 bases, V lost 4 bases, and 10 bases had no gene match. Germline values: CDR1 LGHNA, CDR2 YSLEER. The CDR3 consists of 15 residues. DNA for the CDR3: TGCGCCAGCAGCCCGGCCACGGGGGGGCAGTATGAGCAGTTCTTC. Its translation is CASSPATGGQYEQFF.

This clone has only a few counts. The chain recombines TRBV4-3 with TRBJ2-6; tentatively, D is TRBD1 or TRBD2 (5 bases each). Germline loops: CDR1 LGHNA, CDR2 YSLEER. Trimming cost V 2 bases and J 3 bases, with 14 bases left between them. This CDR3 has 17 amino acids. Here the CDR3 DNA reads TGCGCCAGCAGCCAATTCCGGGACCCTAGTGGGGCCAACGTCCTGACTTTC. Translating gives CASSQFRDPSGANVLTF.

For this clone: A junction end diverges from the germline sequence, so it may reflect a read error. This chain uses TRBV7-6 with TRBJ1-6; D unclear. CDR1 is SGHVS, CDR2 FNYEAQ, per germline. The CDR3 contains 12 residues. The CDR3 nucleotides read TGTGCCAGCAGCCTAGCAAATTCACCCCTCCACTTT. It specifies CASSLANSPLHF.

The J gene is TRBJ2-3, the V gene TRBV5-4, with unresolved D. The germline CDR1 and CDR2 sequences are SGHNT and YYREEE (reference sequence). Deletions cut 4 bases from V and 4 bases from J, with 22 bases between. The CDR3 extends over 17 amino acids. The CDR3, as DNA: TGTGCCAGCAGCCCCAGAGTCAGACTGGGGTTGCCAGATACGCAGTATTTT. This sequence encodes CASSPRVRLGLPDTQYF.

A word on this clone: This CDR3 is also generated by other DNA sequences in the sample. The gene calls are TRBV5-1 and TRBJ1-4; 8 bases match TRBD1. Looked up from germline, CDR1 is SGHRS and CDR2 is YFSETQ. J lost 4 bases, V lost 5 bases, and 13 bases had no gene match. The CDR3 length is 17 residues. The CDR3 here is CASSFGQGAVFNEKLFF. DNA for the CDR3: TGCGCCAGCAGTTTCGGGCAGGGGGCGGTATTTAATGAAAAACTGTTTTTT.

This sequence joins TRBV29-1 and TRBJ2-7; D unresolved. V was clipped by 4 bases and J by 9 bases, with 19 bases between them. Germline lookup yields CDR1 SQVTM and CDR2 ANQGSEA. This CDR3 region has 13 residues. CDR3 protein: CSVVGPELLGQYF. CDR3 nucleotide sequence: TGCAGCGTTGTAGGACCCGAATTACTGGGGCAGTACTTC.

The chain recombines TRBV18 with TRBJ2-1; the match to TRBD2 covers 12 bases. CDR1 and CDR2 (germline): KGHSH, LQKENI. V trimming: 3 bases; J trimming: 10 bases; junction bases outside the gene matches: 7. The CDR3 totals 15 residues. CDR3 sequence (DNA): TGTGCCAGCTCACCTACCCTAGCGGGAGGGGGGGAGCAGTTCTTC. Protein: CASSPTLAGGGEQFF.

The chain is built from TRBV30 and TRBJ1-1; possibly TRBD1 for D (6 bases). CDR1 and CDR2 from the germline V gene are GTSNPN and SVGIG (reference sequence). This CDR3 is built from 12 residues. The V gene lost 0 bases and the J gene lost 7 bases, with 9 bases spanning the gap. CDR3 region: CAWSVGGGEAFF. As DNA, the CDR3 is TGTGCCTGGAGTGTAGGGGGTGGTGAAGCTTTCTTT.

This clone has more than one count but fewer than ten. The V gene is TRBV30, the J gene TRBJ1-2, with D maybe TRBD1 (6 bases). The CDR3 loop spans 14 amino acids. Germline CDR1 is GTSNPN and CDR2 is SVGIG (reference sequence). V was pared by 0 bases and J by 4 bases, with 12 bases between. CDR3 nucleotide sequence: TGTGCCTGGAGTGTGACAGGTTCCAGCTATGGCTACACCTTC. Translation gives CAWSVTGSSYGYTF.

The chain joins TRBV18 to TRBJ2-2; the D gene is possibly TRBD2 (5 bases). The V gene's germline CDR1 is KGHSH and CDR2 LQKENI. CDR3 size: 15 residues. Trimming took off 2 bases at V and 3 bases at J, with 10 bases between the two ends. CDR3 loop: CASSPWVGDTGELFF. The CDR3 nucleotides are TGTGCCAGCTCACCATGGGTCGGGGACACCGGGGAGCTGTTTTTT. The whole variable domain, remainder taken from reference TRBV18 and TRBJ2-2, is NAGVMQNPRHLVRRRGQEARLRCSPMKGHSHVYWYRQLPEEGLKFMVYLQKENIIDESGMPKERFSAEFPKEGPSILRIQQVVRGDSAAYFCASSPWVGDTGELFFGEGSRLTVL.